This is a list of T cell receptor beta chains from one sample in a study of cytomegalovirus exposure and HLA in healthy donors. Sequencing used immunoSEQ multiplex PCR; TCRdb keeps in-frame clones, though not all of them. The sample data list about 59,000 clones. Sequenced material: PBMCs. The receptors derive from a man aged 25 to 40 in good health and CMV-seropositive. The CDR3 runs from the conserved cysteine through the conserved F or W. A D gene is named only where the DNA matches it firmly.

v_gene	d_gene	j_gene	CDR3aa	CDR3nt
TRBV10-3	NA	TRBJ1-5	CAISESGQAGQPQHF	TGTGCCATCAGTGAGTCGGGTCAGGCGGGCCAGCCCCAGCATTTT
TRBV5-1	NA	TRBJ2-7	CASSVDTSTSYEQYF	TGCGCCAGCAGCGTGGACACTAGTACCTCCTACGAGCAGTACTTC
TRBV14	NA	TRBJ2-5	CASSLVGGETQYF	TGTGCCAGCAGCCTCGTGGGAGGAGAGACCCAGTACTTC
TRBV6-4	TRBD2	TRBJ2-1	CASSTSSGGATNEQFF	TGTGCCAGCAGTACTTCTAGCGGGGGGGCGACCAATGAGCAGTTCTTC
TRBV12-5	TRBD1	TRBJ1-2	CASGLTGGYGYTF	TGTGCTAGTGGTTTAACAGGGGGCTATGGCTACACCTTC
TRBV7-9	NA	TRBJ1-2	CASSFPSEVGGYTF	TGTGCCAGCAGCTTCCCAAGCGAGGTGGGTGGCTACACCTTC
TRBV19	TRBD2	TRBJ2-7	CASSAGGGASYEQYF	TGTGCCAGTAGTGCCGGGGGGGGCGCTAGTTACGAGCAGTACTTC
TRBV7-3	NA	TRBJ2-4	CASSLTWRDIQYF	TGTGCCAGCAGCTTAACGTGGAGGGACATTCAGTACTTC
TRBV20-1	NA	TRBJ2-1	CSADSNNEQFF	TGCAGTGCTGACAGTAACAATGAGCAGTTCTTC
TRBV7-9	TRBD2	TRBJ2-7	CASSPVLGTSGRDEQYF	TGTGCCAGCTCACCGGTATTGGGGACTAGCGGGAGGGACGAGCAGTACTTC
TRBV30	NA	TRBJ2-7	CAWSVLGGGEQYF	TGTGCCTGGAGTGTACTGGGTGGCGGGGAGCAGTACTTC
TRBV18	NA	TRBJ2-1	CASSGRDNEQFF	TGTGCCAGCTCAGGCAGGGATAATGAGCAGTTCTTC
TRBV30	NA	TRBJ2-5	CAWRYGGAAETQYF	TGTGCCTGGAGGTATGGGGGGGCAGCAGAGACCCAGTACTTC
TRBV6-5	NA	TRBJ2-7	CASSYRDTTYEQYF	TGTGCCAGCAGTTACAGAGATACTACCTACGAGCAGTACTTC
TRBV5-1	TRBD1	TRBJ1-2	CASSDQGAGYGYTF	TGCGCCAGCAGCGACCAGGGGGCGGGTTATGGCTACACCTTC
TRBV7-6	TRBD1	TRBJ1-1	CASSVSGTGATEAFF	TGTGCCAGCAGCGTATCCGGGACAGGGGCCACTGAAGCTTTCTTT
TRBV9	TRBD1	TRBJ1-1	CASSAADRVDTEAFF	TGTGCCAGCAGCGCAGCCGACAGGGTCGACACTGAAGCTTTCTTT
TRBV6-5	NA	TRBJ2-1	CASTSVGSGDEQFF	TGTGCCAGCACCTCAGTGGGCTCCGGGGATGAGCAGTTCTTC
TRBV5-1	TRBD2	TRBJ2-3	CASSFSLERGRTDTQYF	TGCGCCAGCAGTTTTAGTCTAGAGCGGGGCCGCACAGATACGCAGTATTTT
TRBV5-4	TRBD1	TRBJ1-2	CASSATGFNMGYTF	TGTGCCAGCAGCGCGACAGGGTTTAATATGGGCTACACCTTC
TRBV30	NA	TRBJ2-3	CAWSVLIDTQYF	TGTGCCTGGAGTGTACTAATTGATACGCAGTATTTT
TRBV5-1	NA	TRBJ1-1	CASSLDQGMNTEAFF	TGCGCCAGCAGCTTGGATCAGGGAATGAACACTGAAGCTTTCTTT
TRBV4-1	NA	TRBJ1-2	CASSQDGGAHYGYTF	TGCGCCAGCAGCCAAGATGGAGGGGCACACTATGGCTACACCTTC
TRBV11-2	NA	TRBJ2-3	CASSLDLTDTQYF	TGTGCCAGCAGCCTAGACTTGACAGATACGCAGTATTTT
TRBV14	NA	TRBJ2-7	CASSQLGGTYEQYF	TGTGCCAGCAGCCAACTAGGGGGAACCTACGAGCAGTACTTC
TRBV6-1	NA	TRBJ1-5	CASSDQTRQPQHF	TGTGCCAGCAGTGATCAGACAAGGCAGCCCCAGCATTTT
TRBV19	NA	TRBJ1-1	CASSRGGTGEDFF	TGTGCCAGTAGTAGGGGGGGGACCGGCGAAGATTTCTTT
TRBV29-1	TRBD2	TRBJ2-7	CSVVAGGPYEQYF	TGCAGCGTTGTAGCGGGAGGGCCTTACGAGCAGTACTTC
TRBV4-1	NA	TRBJ2-1	CASSPNIRQVGKNEQFF	TGCGCCAGCAGCCCAAATATACGGCAGGTTGGAAAGAATGAGCAGTTCTTC
TRBV6-4	TRBD2	TRBJ2-3	CASSESGGGTDTQYF	TGTGCCAGCAGCGAAAGCGGGGGCGGCACAGATACGCAGTATTTT
TRBV6-5	NA	TRBJ1-5	CASSYQGVGNQPQHF	TGTGCCAGCAGTTACCAAGGGGTGGGTAATCAGCCCCAGCATTTT
TRBV29-1	NA	TRBJ2-5	CSVDSPGEIRENQYF	TGCAGCGTTGATTCCCCAGGGGAGATAAGAGAGAACCAGTACTTC
TRBV7-9	TRBD2	TRBJ2-1	CASSLERLAVDNEQFF	TGTGCCAGCAGCTTAGAGAGGCTAGCGGTCGACAATGAGCAGTTCTTC
TRBV30	NA	TRBJ1-1	CAWSLSSRVNTEAFF	TGTGCCTGGAGTCTAAGTAGCAGGGTGAACACTGAAGCTTTCTTT
TRBV6-5	TRBD2	TRBJ2-7	CASSPFAGGKYEQYF	TGTGCCAGCAGTCCCTTTGCGGGGGGGAAGTACGAGCAGTACTTC
TRBV2	NA	TRBJ1-1	CASRPYNTEAFF	TGTGCCAGCAGACCCTATAACACTGAAGCTTTCTTT
TRBV25-1	NA	TRBJ1-2	CASSDQNYGYTF	TGTGCCAGCAGTGACCAGAACTATGGCTACACCTTC
TRBV19	NA	TRBJ1-1	CATHRDYGTEAFF	TGTGCCACCCACCGGGATTACGGCACTGAAGCTTTCTTT
TRBV29-1	NA	TRBJ2-1	CSVEDLAALYEQFF	TGCAGCGTTGAAGATCTGGCCGCCCTCTATGAGCAGTTCTTC
TRBV30	TRBD1	TRBJ2-3	CAWSVQGVTQYF	TGTGCCTGGAGTGTACAGGGGGTTACGCAGTATTTT
TRBV6-5	NA	TRBJ2-1	CASSKTRSSYNEQFF	TGTGCCAGCAGTAAGACTAGATCGAGTTACAATGAGCAGTTCTTC